One and the same sample provided the 26 T cell receptor beta chains below, sequenced in a study of identical twins. TCRdb reanalysed the 5' RACE reads using MiXCR and keeps one entry per CDR3 protein. This sample has fewer than 900,000 distinct CDR3 sequences, with 15% to 20% found just once. These records were also assigned to another study, of T cells expressing NK-cell markers.

Source material: PBMCs. These receptors originate from a woman between 18 and 30 years old in good health.

This clonotype was counted only a few times. V gene TRBV5-1 combines with J gene TRBJ2-5; TRBD2 matches 10 bases. The CDR3 contains 15 residues. V trimming: 4 bases; J trimming: 3 bases; junction bases outside the gene matches: 6. Germline V gene lookup returns CDR1 SGHRS and CDR2 YFSETQ. The CDR3 region is CASSPQRGGEETQYF. CDR3 bases: TGCGCCAGCAGCCCACAGCGGGGGGGCGAAGAGACCCAGTACTTC.

The chain is built from TRBV9 and TRBJ2-3; 8 nucleotides match TRBD2. In germline, CDR1 is SGDLS, CDR2 YYNGEE. The CDR3 covers 14 residues. V was clipped by 2 bases and J by 2 bases; unmatched bases: 1. DNA for the CDR3: TGTGCCAGCAGCGTCGGACTAGCCACAGATACGCAGTATTTT. It is translated as CASSVGLATDTQYF.

This clonotype was found a few times. The chain is built from TRBV7-9 and TRBJ1-5; the D gene is possibly TRBD1 (5 bases). V was cut by 2 bases and J by 7 bases, with 12 bases left in between. Germline V gives CDR1 SEHNR, CDR2 FQNEAQ (reference sequence). This CDR3 has 14 residues. Here the CDR3 reads CASSLPGVGQPQHF. The CDR3 coding sequence is TGTGCCAGCAGCTTACCGGGGGTTGGGCAGCCCCAGCATTTT. The variable domain in full, with the rest retrieved from reference TRBV7-9 and TRBJ1-5, is DTGVSQNPRHKITKRGQNVTFRCDPISEHNRLYWYRQTLGQGPEFLTYFQNEAQLEKSRLLSDRFSAERPKGSFSTLEIQRTEQGDSAMYLCASSLPGVGQPQHFGDGTRLSIL.

The chain carries TRBV4-3 and TRBJ2-7; D unresolved. The ends were cut back, 0 bases at V and 3 bases at J, with 15 bases in the middle. The CDR3 runs 16 residues. Germline V gene lookup returns CDR1 LGHNA and CDR2 YSLEER. Here the CDR3 reads CASSQEVLVGNYEQYF. The CDR3 nucleotides read TGCGCCAGCAGCCAAGAAGTTTTAGTTGGGAACTACGAGCAGTACTTC.

This clonotype was seen only a few times. The chain carries TRBV11-1 and TRBJ2-1; 7 bases match TRBD2. Trimming took 3 bases from V and 3 from J; bases not matched to a gene: 8. Germline CDR1 is SGHAT and CDR2 is FQDESV (reference sequence). This CDR3 comprises 16 residues. The chain's CDR3 is CASSLSMGGFYNEQFF. The CDR3 nucleotides are TGTGCCAGCAGCTTGAGCATGGGGGGGTTCTACAATGAGCAGTTCTTC.

V is TRBV12-5 and J is TRBJ2-2; D gene unclear. V was cut by 2 bases and J by 5 bases, with 6 bases left in between. There are 13 residues in the CDR3. Germline V lookup: CDR1 LGHNT, CDR2 FRNRAP. In DNA, the CDR3 is TGTGCTAGTGGTTTGAGTACGACCGGGGAGCTGTTTTTT. This codes for CASGLSTTGELFF.

The chain has TRBV5-1 and TRBJ2-3; 8 bases map to TRBD2. The CDR3 covers 14 residues. After removal of 7 bases from V and 0 bases from J, the junction contained 4 bases not matched to a gene. Germline V gene data show CDR1 as SGHRS and CDR2 as YFSETQ. The CDR3 sequence is CASRGGPSTDTQYF. The CDR3 DNA is TGCGCCAGCCGGGGGGGCCCTAGCACAGATACGCAGTATTTT.

The V and J genes are TRBV20-1 and TRBJ2-7, with unresolved D. Trimming pared 1 base from V and 2 bases from J, leaving 9 bases between. Germline V lookup: CDR1 DFQATT, CDR2 SNEGSKA (reference sequence). This CDR3 region has 13 residues. In DNA form, the CDR3 reads TGCAGTGCTAGAGCGGCGGTAGCCTACGAGCAGTACTTC. It encodes CSARAAVAYEQYF.

V usage is TRBV18 and J usage is TRBJ2-3, with unresolved D. V shed 2 bases and J shed 2 bases, with 5 bases lying between them. Germline V gene lookup returns CDR1 KGHSH and CDR2 LQKENI. The CDR3 totals 13 residues. Here the CDR3 reads CASSPGITDTQYF. Here the CDR3 DNA reads TGTGCCAGCTCACCAGGAATCACAGATACGCAGTATTTT. Variable domain in full (rest from reference TRBV18 and TRBJ2-3): NAGVMQNPRHLVRRRGQEARLRCSPMKGHSHVYWYRQLPEEGLKFMVYLQKENIIDESGMPKERFSAEFPKEGPSILRIQQVVRGDSAAYFCASSPGITDTQYFGPGTRLTVL.

This clonotype was seen only a few times. This rearrangement joins TRBV10-3 to TRBJ1-2; D not certain. The CDR3 extends over 15 amino acids. CDR1 and CDR2 (germline): ENHRY, SYGVKD. Trimming cost V 2 bases and J 8 bases, with 18 bases left between them. The CDR3 bases are TGTGCCATCAGTGAGAGAGGAAGGCAGATGGAGGGCTACACCTTC. Residues: CAISERGRQMEGYTF.

There are a few counts of this clonotype. V gene TRBV5-1 combines with J gene TRBJ2-3; 9 nucleotides line up with TRBD2. Trimming at V came to 2 bases and at J to 7 bases, leaving 14 bases not matched to a gene. The CDR3 covers 17 residues. Looked up from germline, CDR1 is SGHRS and CDR2 is YFSETQ. The CDR3 protein is CASSFPQREVSPNTQYF. The CDR3 nucleotides read TGCGCCAGCAGCTTCCCGCAGCGGGAGGTCTCCCCGAATACGCAGTATTTT.

This clonotype was observed a few times. V and J are TRBV4-3 and TRBJ2-1, with 7 bases lining up with TRBD2. Germline loops: CDR1 LGHNA, CDR2 YSLEER. V dropped 3 bases and J dropped 2; count of bases not matched to a gene: 10. The CDR3 is 17 residues long. CDR3 DNA sequence: TGCGCCAGCAGCCACTCAGCGAGGCGGGAGCCCTACAATGAGCAGTTCTTC. This codes for CASSHSARREPYNEQFF.

This clonotype was counted only a few times. The chain carries TRBV5-1 and TRBJ2-1; D possibly corresponds to TRBD2 (5 bases). CDR3 size: 15 residues. Germline assignment: CDR1 SGHRS and CDR2 YFSETQ. V was trimmed by 2 bases and J by 2 bases, leaving 11 bases between them. CDR3 bases: TGCGCCAGCAGCTTCGCTAGCCCCACCTACAATGAGCAGTTCTTC. As protein: CASSFASPTYNEQFF. The full variable domain, its missing parts supplied by reference TRBV5-1 and TRBJ2-1, is KAGVTQTPRYLIKTRGQQVTLSCSPISGHRSVSWYQQTPGQGLQFLFEYFSETQRNKGNFPGRFSGRQFSNSRSEMNVSTLELGDSALYLCASSFASPTYNEQFFGPGTRLTVL.

This clonotype was observed many times. V usage is TRBV7-9 and J usage is TRBJ2-1; D not resolved. The CDR3 covers 9 residues. With 10 bases removed from V and 9 bases from J, the gap between germline ends came to 7 bases. Germline CDR1 SEHNR, CDR2 FQNEAQ (reference sequence). The CDR3: CATAAEQFF. Written as DNA, the CDR3 is TGTGCCACCGCCGCTGAGCAGTTCTTC.

This clonotype was seen more than once but under ten times. The rearrangement uses TRBV20-1 and TRBJ2-3; TRBD2 might be the D (5 bases). CDR1 and CDR2 from the germline V gene are DFQATT and SNEGSKA (reference sequence). V was clipped by 6 bases and J by 4 bases, with 17 bases between them. This CDR3 region has 14 residues. This CDR3 reads CSAITPNGADTQYF. The CDR3 DNA reads TGCAGTGCCATCACTCCGAACGGGGCAGATACGCAGTATTTT.

This clonotype was detected only a few times. V and J are TRBV27 and TRBJ2-6; tentative D call: TRBD1 (6 bases). Germline CDR1 is MNHEY and CDR2 is SMNVEV (reference sequence). V lost 2 bases to trimming and J lost 2 bases, with 7 bases between them. The CDR3 covers 15 residues. CDR3 DNA sequence: TGTGCCAGCAGTTTACCAGGGGCTGGGGCCAACGTCCTGACTTTC. Its translation: CASSLPGAGANVLTF.

V and J are TRBV11-2 and TRBJ2-1; 14 bases line up with TRBD2. The germline V gene encodes CDR1 SGHAT and CDR2 FQNNGV. Losses at the gene ends were 5 bases for V and 1 base for J; bases not matched to a gene: 7. CDR3 size: 18 residues. CDR3 amino acids: CASSRTGTSGGSYNEQFF. The CDR3 coding sequence is TGTGCCAGCAGCCGAACCGGGACTAGCGGGGGTTCCTACAATGAGCAGTTCTTC.

The V gene is TRBV20-1, the J gene TRBJ2-3, with D perhaps matching TRBD2 (5 bases). Germline V gives CDR1 DFQATT, CDR2 SNEGSKA (reference sequence). The germline V and J ends were trimmed by 0 bases and 3 bases, with 13 bases remaining between them. This CDR3 has 15 residues. The CDR3 bases are TGCAGTGCTAGAGATGCAACGGCGGGTACAGATACGCAGTATTTT. Its translation: CSARDATAGTDTQYF.

This sequence joins TRBV20-1 and TRBJ2-7; maybe TRBD2 (5 bases). The CDR3 has 18 amino acids. Germline V gene sequence: CDR1 DFQATT, CDR2 SNEGSKA (reference sequence). The CDR3 spells CWARDLVTRAVSSYEQYF. The DNA for the CDR3 is TGCTGGGCTAGAGATCTGGTTACGAGGGCCGTTAGCTCCTACGAGCAGTACTTC.

The CDR3 reads CASSPFRWSNEQFF. For the CDR3, the DNA is TGTGCCAGCAGCCCCTTCAGGTGGTCGAATGAGCAGTTCTTC. The chain joins TRBV21-1 to TRBJ2-1. TRBV21-1 is a listed pseudogene. This CDR3 contains 14 residues.

CDR3 sequence: CASSLTERSSYNSPLHF. For the CDR3, the DNA is TGCGCCAGCAGCCTGACCGAACGGAGCTCCTATAATTCACCCCTCCACTTT. The gene calls are TRBV5-1 and TRBJ1-6; D is unresolved. The V end lost 4 bases, the J end lost 0 bases, and 14 bases lay between the germline ends. Germline values: CDR1 SGHRS, CDR2 YFSETQ. The CDR3 extends over 17 amino acids. The variable domain in full, with the rest retrieved from reference TRBV5-1 and TRBJ1-6, is KAGVTQTPRYLIKTRGQQVTLSCSPISGHRSVSWYQQTPGQGLQFLFEYFSETQRNKGNFPGRFSGRQFSNSRSEMNVSTLELGDSALYLCASSLTERSSYNSPLHFGNGTRLTVT.

This rearrangement joins TRBV29-1 to TRBJ1-2; D not resolved. In germline, CDR1 is SQVTM, CDR2 ANQGSEA. This CDR3 has 12 residues. Between the trimmed V and J ends, which lost 7 bases and 6 bases, there was a span of 15 bases. The CDR3 DNA follows: TGCAGCGGTCTGGCGGGAGGCGATGGCTACACCTTC. Residues: CSGLAGGDGYTF.

The J gene is TRBJ2-7, the V gene TRBV2; 8 bases are a match to TRBD1. Germline trimming cut 6 bases from V and 2 bases from J; bases unmatched to any gene: 3. The germline CDR1 and CDR2 sequences are SNHLY and FYNNEI. The CDR3 is 13 residues long. CDR3 sequence reads: CASRDRVTYEQYF. The DNA of the CDR3 is TGTGCCAGCAGGGACAGGGTTACCTACGAGCAGTACTTC.

This rearrangement joins TRBV20-1 to TRBJ2-7; tentatively, D is TRBD2 (5 bases). The CDR3 sequence is 13 residues long. Germline V gene lookup returns CDR1 DFQATT and CDR2 SNEGSKA (reference sequence). V lost 5 bases to trimming and J lost 2 bases, with 13 bases between them. The CDR3 spells CSALKGEPYEQYF. The CDR3 region has the DNA TGCAGTGCTTTAAAGGGAGAGCCCTACGAGCAGTACTTC.

This sequence joins TRBV24-1 and TRBJ2-2; D is uncertain. The CDR3 contains 17 residues. Germline assignment: CDR1 KGHDR and CDR2 SFDVKD. Trimming cost V 0 bases and J 4 bases, with 14 bases left between them. The CDR3 sequence is CATSDLRAALTTGELFF. As DNA, the CDR3 is TGTGCCACCAGTGATTTGCGGGCAGCTCTGACCACCGGGGAGCTGTTTTTT.

This clonotype was observed a handful of times. The V gene is TRBV28, the J gene TRBJ2-3; 10 nucleotides line up with TRBD2. The V gene end was trimmed by 6 bases and the J gene end by 7 bases; junction bases not matched to a gene: 13. The germline V gene encodes CDR1 MDHEN and CDR2 SYDVKM. The CDR3 covers 16 residues. Here the CDR3 DNA reads TGTGCCAGCAGACCAGTAGCGGGAGGATACCGTCATACGCAGTATTTT. The encoded protein is CASRPVAGGYRHTQYF.